Following are 2 T cell receptor beta chains from one sample sequenced in a study of T-cell reconstitution after alpha-beta-depleted transplantation in children. Unique molecular identifiers were used in preparing the TCRbeta library. TCRdb redid the calling of the PCR reads with MiXCR, one entry per CDR3 protein. The data hold 90,000 to 100,000 distinct CDR3 sequences, with more than 20% observed a single time. The material sequenced was PBMCs, taken before TCRalphabeta/CD19-depleted stem cell transplant. These receptor sequences come from a boy aged 2 to 10 with acute lymphoblastic leukemia, due to receive a stem cell transplant.

This clonotype was detected ten times or more. V and J are TRBV12-3 or TRBV12-4 and TRBJ2-2; 7 bases are shared with TRBD1. The CDR3 runs to 15 residues. Germline trimming cut 6 bases from V and 7 bases from J; bases unmatched to any gene: 11. The CDR3 sequence: CASSPTGSGSGELFF. For the CDR3, the DNA is TGTGCCAGCAGCCCGACAGGGTCGGGGAGCGGGGAGCTGTTTTTT.

In this sample, this clonotype turned up a few times. This chain links TRBV20-1 with TRBJ2-1; unclear D gene. From germline, CDR1 is DFQATT and CDR2 SNEGSKA (reference sequence). Between the trimmed V and J ends, which lost 3 bases and 7 bases, there was a span of 7 bases. The CDR3 contains 11 residues. In DNA, the CDR3 is TGCAGTGCTAGTCTGGGGAATGAGCAGTTCTTC. This sequence encodes CSASLGNEQFF.